This paragraph covers one T cell receptor beta chain sequence. Its antigen remains unidentified. Per-base qualities were not stored, and no clone one base away is much larger. The record originates from a study of blood T cell repertoires in COVID-19 (TCRdb year 2020). Regarding the complete study: Collaborator samples came from the United States, Italy and Spain and covered acute and convalescent phases of COVID-19. The material from the prospective study consisted of cDNA or gDNA derived from T cells, B-cell-depleted T cells, or PBMCs. Deeply sampled blood TCRbeta repertoires from subjects exposed to, actively infected with, or recovered from COVID-19 were included in the dataset. The repertoires were made available in a free public database intended to serve as a resource for research on the immune response to SARS-CoV-2. Samples were obtained from the ongoing ImmuneRACE study (first 160 participants) and from roughly 1,300 subjects provided by 6 global collaborators. The sample metadata nearly always contained a de-identified subject ID, COVID-19 status, age in years and sex. HLA class I and class II types, where available, came from metadata supplied by the sample provider rather than from assay-based typing.

After removal of 5 bases from V and 1 base from J, the junction retains 7 bases not matched to a gene. CDR1 LGHDT and CDR2 YNNKEL were looked up in the germline V gene (reference sequence). The CDR3 numbers 15 residues from cysteine through phenylalanine. This entry keeps only the CDR3 DNA: 45 bases, framed from base 1. At one collaborating source in Seattle, patients were enrolled during active infection and were followed longitudinally through the course of disease. Whole blood was collected in K2EDTA tubes by collaborating institutions according to the institutions' own protocols. For TCRbeta analysis, collaborators shipped samples in one of three forms: frozen whole blood, isolated PBMCs, or DNA extracted from either of those sample types. Here is what the overall study found, with its caveats: The quantity of clinical and demographic metadata differed by source and by participant and was supplied without curation.

TCRbeta CDR3 regions were amplified from genomic DNA using the immunoSEQ Assay, a bias-controlled multiplex PCR. Concerning the study's data processing: The number of nucleated cells in each sample was estimated from the amplification of reference gene primers within the assay. Sequence reads were collapsed and filtered to measure the absolute abundance of every unique TCRbeta CDR3 rearrangement. For each sample, productive Simpson clonality was calculated by taking the square root of Simpson's diversity index across productive rearrangements. TCRdb retrieved this table from immuneACCESS and kept in-frame rearrangements only. Not all clones are present; in checked studies, unresolved V genes account for under half, and no reason is known for the remainder. That table is the source of V, J and clone size, and D and trimming were worked out from the DNA. The sample contains roughly 160,000 clones, more than 85% of them found a single time. The ten top clones hold around 0.5% of the sample.

In this chain, TRBV3-1 (or the pseudogene TRBV3-2) is recombined with TRBJ1-2, and TRBD1 matches 7 of the central bases. This sequence was found in a man aged 55-75 years with COVID-19, enrolled during active disease. The sequencing input was peripheral blood. The CDR3 loop reads CASSSRDSLNYGYTF. The nucleotide sequence reads as follows: TGTGCCAGCAGCTCCCGGGACAGCCTTAACTATGGCTACACCTTC.